This T cell receptor beta chain was recorded in a study of blood T cell repertoires in COVID-19. Study information: Acute-phase and convalescent COVID-19 samples originated in the United States, Italy and Spain.

Those enrolled, adults aged roughly 18 to 90 years, came from about two dozen US areas. Two negative PCRs, clearance, or symptom resolution characterized the recovered Cohort 3 donors. Per the original methods: It was from reference gene primer amplification that nucleated cell counts were estimated. Method: immunoSEQ multiplex PCR; TCRdb's copy keeps in-frame clones and lacks some. V, J and clone size are taken as reported in that table, and D and trimming were inferred from the DNA itself. The sample has roughly 330,000 clones; 88% are singletons. This CDR3 region has 16 residues. The germline V gene encodes CDR1 WNHNN and CDR2 SYGVQD (reference sequence). Trimming at V came to 0 bases and at J to 4 bases, leaving 4 bases not matched to a gene. This clone was detected once.

This chain joins TRBV10-1 and TRBJ2-1; 9 positions match TRBD2. The clonotype comes from a young man who had recovered from COVID-19. The sequenced sample was PBMCs or T cells enriched from blood (not recorded which). The CDR3 nucleotides read TGCGCCAGCAGTGAGTCGCGGGGGGGCCCTTACAATGAGCAGTTCTTC. It codes for CASSESRGGPYNEQFF.